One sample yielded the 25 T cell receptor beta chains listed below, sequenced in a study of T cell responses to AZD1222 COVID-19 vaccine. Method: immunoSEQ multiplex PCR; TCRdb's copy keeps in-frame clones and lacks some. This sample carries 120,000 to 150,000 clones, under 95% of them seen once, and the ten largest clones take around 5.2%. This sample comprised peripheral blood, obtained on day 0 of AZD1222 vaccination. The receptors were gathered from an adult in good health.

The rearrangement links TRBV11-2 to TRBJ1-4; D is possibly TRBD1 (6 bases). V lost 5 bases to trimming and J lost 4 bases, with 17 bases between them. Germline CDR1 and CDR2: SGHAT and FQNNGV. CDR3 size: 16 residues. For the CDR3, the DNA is TGTGCCAGCAGCCCCGGGGAGGGGGGGGTTAATGAAAAACTGTTTTTT. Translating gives CASSPGEGGVNEKLFF.

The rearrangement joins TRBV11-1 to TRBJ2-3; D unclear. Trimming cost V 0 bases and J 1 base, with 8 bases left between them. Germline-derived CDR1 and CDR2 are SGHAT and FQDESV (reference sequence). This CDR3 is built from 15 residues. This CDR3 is CASSLAAPGTDTQYF. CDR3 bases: TGTGCCAGCAGCTTAGCGGCTCCAGGCACAGATACGCAGTATTTT.

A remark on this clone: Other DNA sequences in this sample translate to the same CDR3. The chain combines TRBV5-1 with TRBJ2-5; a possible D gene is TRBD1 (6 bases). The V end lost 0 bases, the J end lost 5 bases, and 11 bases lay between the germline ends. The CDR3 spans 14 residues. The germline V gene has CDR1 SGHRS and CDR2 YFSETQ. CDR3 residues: CASSLGAGAETQYF. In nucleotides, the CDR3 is TGCGCCAGCAGCTTGGGGGCAGGGGCGGAGACCCAGTACTTC. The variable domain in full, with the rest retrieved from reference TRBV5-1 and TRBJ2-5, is KAGVTQTPRYLIKTRGQQVTLSCSPISGHRSVSWYQQTPGQGLQFLFEYFSETQRNKGNFPGRFSGRQFSNSRSEMNVSTLELGDSALYLCASSLGAGAETQYFGPGTRLLVL.

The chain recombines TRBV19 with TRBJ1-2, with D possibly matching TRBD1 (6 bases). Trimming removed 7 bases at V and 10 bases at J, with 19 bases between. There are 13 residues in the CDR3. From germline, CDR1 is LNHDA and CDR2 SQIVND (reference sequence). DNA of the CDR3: TGTGCCAGTAATCCGCAGGGGAGGATCGACTACACCTTC. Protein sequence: CASNPQGRIDYTF.

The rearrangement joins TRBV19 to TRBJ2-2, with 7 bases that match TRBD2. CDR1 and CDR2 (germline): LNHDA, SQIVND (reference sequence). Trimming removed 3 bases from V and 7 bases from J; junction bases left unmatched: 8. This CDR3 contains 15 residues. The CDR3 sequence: CASSILPTGGGELFF. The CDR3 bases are TGTGCCAGTAGTATCCTACCCACGGGGGGCGGGGAGCTGTTTTTT.

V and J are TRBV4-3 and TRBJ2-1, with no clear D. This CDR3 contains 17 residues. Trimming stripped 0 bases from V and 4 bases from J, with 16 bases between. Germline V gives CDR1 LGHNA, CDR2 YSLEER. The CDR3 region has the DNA TGCGCCAGCAGCCAAGATCCCGCGGCTGCATTGTACAATGAGCAGTTCTTC. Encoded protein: CASSQDPAAALYNEQFF.

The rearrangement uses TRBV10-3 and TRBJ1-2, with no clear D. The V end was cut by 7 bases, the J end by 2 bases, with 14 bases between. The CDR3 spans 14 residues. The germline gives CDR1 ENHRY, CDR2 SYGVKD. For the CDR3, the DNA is TGTGCCATCAACCACCGAGACGGAAACTATGGCTACACCTTC. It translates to CAINHRDGNYGYTF.

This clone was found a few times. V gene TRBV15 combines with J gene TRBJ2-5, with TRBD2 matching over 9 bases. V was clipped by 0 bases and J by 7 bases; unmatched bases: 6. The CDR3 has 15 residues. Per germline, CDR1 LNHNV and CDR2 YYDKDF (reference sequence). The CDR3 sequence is CATSRDPSGGPTQYF. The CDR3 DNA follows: TGTGCCACCAGCAGAGATCCAAGCGGGGGGCCGACCCAGTACTTC.

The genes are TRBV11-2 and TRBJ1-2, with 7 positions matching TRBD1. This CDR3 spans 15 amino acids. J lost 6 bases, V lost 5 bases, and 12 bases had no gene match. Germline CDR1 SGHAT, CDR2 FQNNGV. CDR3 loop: CASSQMTGPFDGYTF. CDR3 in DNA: TGTGCCAGCAGCCAGATGACAGGGCCGTTTGATGGCTACACCTTC.

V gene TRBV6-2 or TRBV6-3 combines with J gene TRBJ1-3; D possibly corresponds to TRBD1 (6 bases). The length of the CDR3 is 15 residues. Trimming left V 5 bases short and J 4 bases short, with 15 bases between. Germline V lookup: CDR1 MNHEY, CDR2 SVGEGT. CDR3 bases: TGTGCCAGCAGTCCCGCCGGGGGCGGAGGAAACACCATATATTTT. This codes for CASSPAGGGGNTIYF.

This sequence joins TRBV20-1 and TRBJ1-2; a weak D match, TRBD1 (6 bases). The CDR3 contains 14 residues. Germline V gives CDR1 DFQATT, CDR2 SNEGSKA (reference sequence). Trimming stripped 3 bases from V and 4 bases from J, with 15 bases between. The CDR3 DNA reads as TGCAGTGCTAGTCGAGGGGGGAAGAGCTATGGCTACACCTTC. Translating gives CSASRGGKSYGYTF.

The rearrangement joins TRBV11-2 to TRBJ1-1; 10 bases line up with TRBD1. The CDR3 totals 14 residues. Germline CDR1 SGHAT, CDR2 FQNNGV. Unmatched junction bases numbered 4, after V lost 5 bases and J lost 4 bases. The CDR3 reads CASSDRTGGTEAFF. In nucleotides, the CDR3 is TGTGCCAGCAGCGACCGGACAGGGGGCACTGAAGCTTTCTTT.

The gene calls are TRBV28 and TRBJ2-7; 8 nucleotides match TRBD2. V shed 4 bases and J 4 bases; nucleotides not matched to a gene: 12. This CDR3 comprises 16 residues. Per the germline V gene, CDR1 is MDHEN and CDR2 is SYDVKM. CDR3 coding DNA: TGTGCCAGCAGTTCCAGCGGGAGAGTCGGTCTGTACGAGCAGTACTTC. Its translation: CASSSSGRVGLYEQYF.

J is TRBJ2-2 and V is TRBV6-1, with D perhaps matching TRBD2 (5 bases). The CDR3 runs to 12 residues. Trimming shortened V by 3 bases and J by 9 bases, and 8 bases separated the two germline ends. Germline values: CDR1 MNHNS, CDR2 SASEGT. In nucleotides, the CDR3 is TGTGCCAGCAGTGAGACGGGATGGGAGCTGTTTTTT. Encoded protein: CASSETGWELFF.

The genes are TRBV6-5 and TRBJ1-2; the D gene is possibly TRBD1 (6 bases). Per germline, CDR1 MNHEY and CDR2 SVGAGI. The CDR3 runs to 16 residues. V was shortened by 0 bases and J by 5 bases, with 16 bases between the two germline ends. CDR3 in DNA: TGTGCCAGCAGTTACTCGCATTCAGGGGTAGAGTATGGCTACACCTTC. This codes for CASSYSHSGVEYGYTF.

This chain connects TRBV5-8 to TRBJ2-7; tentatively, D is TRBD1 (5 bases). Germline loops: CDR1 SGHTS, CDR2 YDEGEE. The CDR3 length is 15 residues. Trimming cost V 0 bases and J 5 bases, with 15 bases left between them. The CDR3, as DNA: TGTGCCAGCAGCTTGGGCAGGGTATTATCGGACGAGCAGTACTTC. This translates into CASSLGRVLSDEQYF.

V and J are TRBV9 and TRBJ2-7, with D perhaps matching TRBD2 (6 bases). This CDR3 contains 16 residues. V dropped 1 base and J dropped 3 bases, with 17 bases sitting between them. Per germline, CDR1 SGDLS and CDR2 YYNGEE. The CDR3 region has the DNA TGTGCCAGCAGCGTAACCTATCGGGCGGGATACTACGAGCAGTACTTC. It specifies CASSVTYRAGYYEQYF.

The CDR3 is CASSLGGPSLSYEQYF. The CDR3 region has the DNA TGTGCCAGCAGCTTAGGGGGCCCGTCCCTCTCCTACGAGCAGTACTTC. The chain carries TRBV7-2 and TRBJ2-7, with TRBD1 as a possible D gene (5 bases). V lost 1 base to trimming and J lost 0 bases, with 13 bases between them. The CDR3 loop spans 16 amino acids. Germline CDR1 and CDR2: SGHTA and FQGNSA.

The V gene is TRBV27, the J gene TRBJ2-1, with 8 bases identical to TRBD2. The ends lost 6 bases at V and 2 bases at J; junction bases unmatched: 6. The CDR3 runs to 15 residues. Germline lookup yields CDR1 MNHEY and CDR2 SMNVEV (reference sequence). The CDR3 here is CASRRLAHTYNEQFF. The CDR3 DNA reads TGTGCCAGCAGGAGACTAGCGCACACCTACAATGAGCAGTTCTTC.

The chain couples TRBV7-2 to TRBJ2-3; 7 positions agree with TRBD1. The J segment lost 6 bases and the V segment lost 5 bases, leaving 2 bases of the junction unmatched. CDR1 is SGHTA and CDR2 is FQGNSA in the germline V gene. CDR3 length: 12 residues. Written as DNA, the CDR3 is TGTGCCAGCAGCGGCAGGGGGGATACGCAGTATTTT. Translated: CASSGRGDTQYF. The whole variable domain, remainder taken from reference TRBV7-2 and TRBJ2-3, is GAGVSQSPSNKVTEKGKDVELRCDPISGHTALYWYRQSLGQGLEFLIYFQGNSAPDKSGLPSDRFSAERTGGSVSTLTIQRTQQEDSAVYLCASSGRGDTQYFGPGTRLTVL.

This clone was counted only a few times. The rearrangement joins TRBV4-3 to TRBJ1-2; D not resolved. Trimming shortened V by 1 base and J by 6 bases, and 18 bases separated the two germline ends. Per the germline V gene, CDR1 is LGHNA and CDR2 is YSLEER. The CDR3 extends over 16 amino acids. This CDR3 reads CASSQGGRQLLDGYTF. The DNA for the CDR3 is TGCGCCAGCAGCCAAGGAGGGCGGCAGCTCCTAGATGGCTACACCTTC.

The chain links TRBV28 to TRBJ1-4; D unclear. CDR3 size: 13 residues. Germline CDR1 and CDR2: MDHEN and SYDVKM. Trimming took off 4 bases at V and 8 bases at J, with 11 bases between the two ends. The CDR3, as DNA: TGTGCCAGCAGTTCCCCAACAGTCGAAAAACTGTTTTTT. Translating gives CASSSPTVEKLFF.

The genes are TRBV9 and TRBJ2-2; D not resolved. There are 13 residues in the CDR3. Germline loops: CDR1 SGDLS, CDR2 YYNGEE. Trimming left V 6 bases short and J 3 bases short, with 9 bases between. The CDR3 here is CASIDQDTGELFF. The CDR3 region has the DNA TGTGCCAGCATCGACCAGGACACCGGGGAGCTGTTTTTT.

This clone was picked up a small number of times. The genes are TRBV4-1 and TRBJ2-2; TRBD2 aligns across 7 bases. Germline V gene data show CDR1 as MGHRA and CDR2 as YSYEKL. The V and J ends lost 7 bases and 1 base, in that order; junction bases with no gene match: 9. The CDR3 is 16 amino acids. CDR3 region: CASTLAESVNTGELFF. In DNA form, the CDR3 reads TGCGCCAGCACCCTAGCGGAGAGCGTGAACACCGGGGAGCTGTTTTTT.

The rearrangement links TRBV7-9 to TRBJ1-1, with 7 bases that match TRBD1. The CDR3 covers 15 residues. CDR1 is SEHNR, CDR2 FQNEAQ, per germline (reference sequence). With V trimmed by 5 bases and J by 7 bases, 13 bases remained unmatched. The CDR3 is CASSPITGAVGEAFF. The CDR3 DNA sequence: TGTGCCAGCAGCCCAATAACAGGGGCTGTGGGTGAAGCTTTCTTT.